One and the same sample provided the 24 T cell receptor beta chains below, sequenced in a study of cytomegalovirus exposure and HLA in healthy donors. The PCR was carried out with 60 Vbeta primers and 13 Jbeta primers. The data were produced by immunoSEQ multiplex PCR, yet TCRdb's version contains in-frame clones alone and is incomplete. Recorded for this sample: about 59,000 clones. Sequenced: PBMCs. The receptor set was obtained from a man in his thirties or forties in good health and CMV-seropositive.

The chain is built from TRBV7-8 and TRBJ2-7; 10 nucleotides agree with TRBD1. Germline lookup yields CDR1 SGHVS and CDR2 FQNEAQ. The J segment lost 7 bases and the V segment lost 4 bases, leaving 7 bases of the junction unmatched. CDR3 length equals 14 residues. The CDR3 region is CASSSGTGEGEQYF. CDR3 bases: TGTGCCAGCAGCTCCGGGACAGGGGAGGGGGAGCAGTACTTC. The full variable domain, completed using reference TRBV7-8 and TRBJ2-7, is GAGVSQSPRYKVAKRGQDVALRCDPISGHVSLFWYQQALGQGPEFLTYFQNEAQLDKSGLPSDRFFAERPEGSVSTLKIQRTQQEDSAVYLCASSSGTGEGEQYFGPGTRLTVT.

The V and J genes are TRBV9 and TRBJ2-1; 9 bases are a match to TRBD2. V was pared by 4 bases and J by 0 bases, with 2 bases of the junction left unmatched. This CDR3 is built from 15 residues. Germline CDR1 and CDR2: SGDLS and YYNGEE. The CDR3 sequence: CASSISGSSYNEQFF. The CDR3 DNA follows: TGTGCCAGCAGCATTAGCGGGAGCTCCTACAATGAGCAGTTCTTC. Drawing the rest from reference TRBV9 and TRBJ2-1, the complete variable domain is DSGVTQTPKHLITATGQRVTLRCSPRSGDLSVYWYQQSLDQGLQFLIQYYNGEERAKGNILERFSAQQFPDLHSELNLSSLELGDSALYFCASSISGSSYNEQFFGPGTRLTVL.

V usage is TRBV19 and J usage is TRBJ1-1, with TRBD1 as a possible D gene (5 bases). The CDR3 is 14 residues long. Germline V gene sequence: CDR1 LNHDA, CDR2 SQIVND (reference sequence). V was trimmed by 1 base and J by 1 base, leaving 7 bases between them. CDR3 sequence reads: CASSIGQGNTEAFF. CDR3 nucleotides: TGTGCCAGTAGTATAGGGCAGGGGAACACTGAAGCTTTCTTT.

V and J are TRBV11-2 and TRBJ2-1; a possible D gene is TRBD2 (6 bases). V dropped 5 bases and J dropped 5 bases, with 13 bases sitting between them. The germline V gene has CDR1 SGHAT and CDR2 FQNNGV. The CDR3 covers 14 residues. Here the CDR3 reads CASSPRGNHNEQFF. CDR3 nucleotide sequence: TGTGCCAGCAGCCCCCGGGGGAATCACAATGAGCAGTTCTTC.

The chain has TRBV6-1 and TRBJ1-2; a weak D match, TRBD1 (5 bases). The CDR3 consists of 14 residues. The V end was cut by 0 bases, the J end by 7 bases, with 12 bases between. Germline V gene lookup returns CDR1 MNHNS and CDR2 SASEGT. The CDR3 loop is CASSEARRGFGYTF. In DNA form, the CDR3 reads TGTGCCAGCAGTGAAGCGCGCCGGGGGTTTGGCTACACCTTC.

This rearrangement joins TRBV9 to TRBJ2-1; D gene unclear. The CDR3 runs 16 residues. Germline V gene data show CDR1 as SGDLS and CDR2 as YYNGEE. V was pared by 0 bases and J by 8 bases, with 18 bases between. CDR3 sequence reads: CASSVVSIRGMDEQFF. The CDR3 DNA is TGTGCCAGCAGCGTAGTTTCCATACGAGGTATGGATGAGCAGTTCTTC. The full variable domain, rest sourced from reference TRBV9 and TRBJ2-1, is DSGVTQTPKHLITATGQRVTLRCSPRSGDLSVYWYQQSLDQGLQFLIQYYNGEERAKGNILERFSAQQFPDLHSELNLSSLELGDSALYFCASSVVSIRGMDEQFFGPGTRLTVL.

V and J are TRBV4-1 and TRBJ2-2; 9 bases agree with TRBD1. V dropped 0 bases and J dropped 3; count of bases not matched to a gene: 2. Germline V lookup: CDR1 MGHRA, CDR2 YSYEKL. The CDR3 spans 16 residues. CDR3 loop: CASSQEDRGDTGELFF. The CDR3 nucleotides read TGCGCCAGCAGCCAAGAGGACAGGGGTGACACCGGGGAGCTGTTTTTT.

The chain couples TRBV30 to TRBJ1-6; no firm D call. The germline V gene encodes CDR1 GTSNPN and CDR2 SVGIG (reference sequence). The V end lost 4 bases, the J end lost 11 bases, and 12 bases lay between the germline ends. The CDR3 consists of 12 residues. This CDR3 is CAWNGPGAPLHF. The CDR3, as DNA: TGTGCCTGGAATGGGCCCGGGGCACCCCTCCACTTT.

The genes are TRBV6-5 and TRBJ1-2, with TRBD1 identical over 9 bases. The CDR3 has 15 amino acids. Per germline, CDR1 MNHEY and CDR2 SVGAGI. After removal of 8 bases from V and 1 base from J, the junction contained 8 bases not matched to a gene. This CDR3 is CASGSGTGLNYGYTF. In DNA, the CDR3 is TGTGCCAGCGGTTCCGGGACAGGGCTTAACTATGGCTACACCTTC.

The rearrangement uses TRBV5-1 and TRBJ2-7; 8 bases are a match to TRBD2. The germline V gene has CDR1 SGHRS and CDR2 YFSETQ. J gave up 2 bases and V 4 bases, and 8 bases lay outside the gene matches. The CDR3 extends over 15 amino acids. As DNA, the CDR3 is TGCGCCAGCAGCCGGGGGGGGATTGGCGCCTACGAGCAGTACTTC. This codes for CASSRGGIGAYEQYF.

The CDR3 here is CASSYLENYGYTF. In DNA, the CDR3 is TGTGCCAGCAGTTACCTAGAGAACTATGGCTACACCTTC. The chain carries TRBV6-5 and TRBJ1-2; no definite D call. Between the trimmed V and J ends, which lost 2 bases and 2 bases, there was a span of 6 bases. From germline, CDR1 is MNHEY and CDR2 SVGAGI. CDR3 size: 13 residues.

The chain carries TRBV6-5 and TRBJ1-2, with a weak D call TRBD1 (5 bases). Trimming removed 4 bases from V and 10 bases from J, with 19 bases in between. The CDR3 sequence is 14 residues long. Germline values: CDR1 MNHEY, CDR2 SVGAGI. The CDR3 DNA reads TGTGCCAGCAGTTTTCTTGGGGCAGGGTCTTACTACACCTTC. This codes for CASSFLGAGSYYTF.

The rearrangement links TRBV19 to TRBJ2-1, with 10 bases fitting TRBD1. The V segment lost 4 bases and the J segment 3 bases; nucleotides outside the gene matches: 9. Germline values: CDR1 LNHDA, CDR2 SQIVND (reference sequence). This CDR3 has 17 residues. The CDR3 loop reads CASSTTSGQGYYNEQFF. The CDR3 DNA sequence: TGTGCCAGTAGTACCACCTCGGGACAGGGGTACTACAATGAGCAGTTCTTC.

The rearrangement links TRBV7-3 to TRBJ2-2, with a tentative D call TRBD2 (5 bases). This CDR3 is 14 amino acids long. Germline values: CDR1 SGHTA, CDR2 FQGTGA. The ends were cut back, 8 bases at V and 0 bases at J, with 10 bases in the middle. The DNA for the CDR3 is TGTGCCAGCCGTAGCGATTCGAACACCGGGGAGCTGTTTTTT. It yields the protein CASRSDSNTGELFF.

CDR3: CASSKTGTSGTAYEQYF. The CDR3, as DNA: TGTGCCAGCAGTAAAACCGGGACTAGCGGTACCGCCTACGAGCAGTACTTC. This sequence joins TRBV27 and TRBJ2-7, with 11 nucleotides matching TRBD2. CDR3 size: 17 residues. CDR1 and CDR2 (germline): MNHEY, SMNVEV (reference sequence). V dropped 5 bases and J dropped 2; count of bases not matched to a gene: 11.

This chain uses TRBV27 with TRBJ2-5; 14 bases line up with TRBD2. With V trimmed by 7 bases and J by 5 bases, 6 bases remained unmatched. This CDR3 has 15 residues. The V gene's germline CDR1 is MNHEY and CDR2 SMNVEV (reference sequence). The CDR3 is CASTETSGRGETQYF. In DNA, the CDR3 is TGTGCCAGCACCGAGACTAGCGGGAGGGGGGAGACCCAGTACTTC.

The chain combines TRBV30 with TRBJ2-7; 7 bases are a match to TRBD2. Unmatched junction bases numbered 4, after V lost 0 bases and J lost 2 bases. There are 14 residues in the CDR3. The V gene's germline CDR1 is GTSNPN and CDR2 SVGIG (reference sequence). The chain's CDR3 is CAWSVGLAAYEQYF. DNA of the CDR3: TGTGCCTGGAGTGTCGGGCTAGCGGCCTACGAGCAGTACTTC. Full variable domain (missing parts from reference TRBV30 and TRBJ2-7): SQTIHQWPATLVQPVGSPLSLECTVEGTSNPNLYWYRQAAGRGLQLLFYSVGIGQISSEVPQNLSASRPQDRQFILSSKKLLLSDSGFYLCAWSVGLAAYEQYFGPGTRLTVT.

The V and J genes are TRBV18 and TRBJ2-7; maybe TRBD2 (7 bases). There are 14 residues in the CDR3. Per germline, CDR1 KGHSH and CDR2 LQKENI. V was pared by 3 bases and J by 4 bases, with 13 bases between. The CDR3 bases are TGTGCCAGCTCACCCGCGGGGGCGCGGTACGAGCAGTACTTC. It codes for CASSPAGARYEQYF.

The CDR3: CSVFGGNEQFF. CDR3 in DNA: TGCAGCGTGTTCGGGGGAAATGAGCAGTTCTTC. The V call is TRBV29-1, the J call TRBJ2-1, with D possibly TRBD2 on 6 matching bases. Germline V gene sequence: CDR1 SQVTM, CDR2 ANQGSEA. V shed 6 bases and J shed 7 bases, with 10 bases lying between them. The CDR3 length is 11 residues.

The J gene is TRBJ1-5, the V gene TRBV18; D remains unclear. Germline CDR1 reads KGHSH; CDR2 reads LQKENI. This CDR3 has 13 residues. The germline V and J ends were trimmed by 6 bases and 2 bases, with 8 bases remaining between them. The CDR3 nucleotides are TGTGCCAGCTCGGCGGGTGGCAATCAGCCCCAGCATTTT. As protein: CASSAGGNQPQHF. Full variable domain (rest looked up from reference TRBV18 and TRBJ1-5): NAGVMQNPRHLVRRRGQEARLRCSPMKGHSHVYWYRQLPEEGLKFMVYLQKENIIDESGMPKERFSAEFPKEGPSILRIQQVVRGDSAAYFCASSAGGNQPQHFGDGTRLSIL.

The chain recombines TRBV10-2 with TRBJ2-7; tentative D call: TRBD1 (5 bases). V lost 3 bases and J 2 bases, leaving 14 bases between the germline ends. The length of the CDR3 is 15 residues. Looked up from germline, CDR1 is WSHSY and CDR2 is SAAADI. CDR3 nucleotide sequence: TGCGCCAGCAGTGAAATACAGGCCTTCGCCTACGAGCAGTACTTC. It is translated as CASSEIQAFAYEQYF.

This chain connects TRBV6-5 to TRBJ2-7; maybe TRBD1 (6 bases). V lost 5 bases, J lost 5 bases, and 16 bases lay in between. This CDR3 has 14 residues. CDR1 is MNHEY and CDR2 is SVGAGI in the germline V gene. The CDR3 region has the DNA TGTGCCAGCAGTCCTAAAGGACAGCTTGACGAGCAGTACTTC. Translation gives CASSPKGQLDEQYF.

The chain combines TRBV7-9 with TRBJ2-7; TRBD1 agrees at 7 bases. Per the germline V gene, CDR1 is SEHNR and CDR2 is FQNEAQ (reference sequence). Germline trimming cut 5 bases from V and 0 bases from J; bases unmatched to any gene: 7. The CDR3 contains 15 residues. The CDR3 spells CASSIRTGLSYEQYF. CDR3 DNA sequence: TGTGCCAGCAGCATCCGGACAGGCCTCTCCTACGAGCAGTACTTC.

CDR3 nucleotides: TGTGCCAGCAGCGTAGAAGGGACTAGCTCCTACAATGAGCAGTTCTTC. Translated: CASSVEGTSSYNEQFF. The chain combines TRBV9 with TRBJ2-1; 8 bases fit TRBD2. The V gene end was trimmed by 0 bases and the J gene end by 0 bases; junction bases not matched to a gene: 2. CDR3 length: 16 amino acids. Germline V gene sequence: CDR1 SGDLS, CDR2 YYNGEE.